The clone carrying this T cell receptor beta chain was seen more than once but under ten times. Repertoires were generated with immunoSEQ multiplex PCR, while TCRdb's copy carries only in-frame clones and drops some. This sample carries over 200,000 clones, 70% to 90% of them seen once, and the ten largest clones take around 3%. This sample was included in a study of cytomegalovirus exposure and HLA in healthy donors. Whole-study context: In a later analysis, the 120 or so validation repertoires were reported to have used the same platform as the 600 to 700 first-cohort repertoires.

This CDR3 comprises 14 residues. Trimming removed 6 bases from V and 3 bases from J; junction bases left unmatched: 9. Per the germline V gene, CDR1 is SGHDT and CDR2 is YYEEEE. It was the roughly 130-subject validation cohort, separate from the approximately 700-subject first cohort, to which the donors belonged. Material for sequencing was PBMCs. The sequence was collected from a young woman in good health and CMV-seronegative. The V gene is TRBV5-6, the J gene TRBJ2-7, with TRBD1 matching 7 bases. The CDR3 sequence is CASIETGKDYEQYF. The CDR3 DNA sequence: TGTGCCAGCATCGAGACAGGGAAAGACTACGAGCAGTACTTC.